This is a list of T cell receptor beta chains from one sample in a study of spatial heterogeneity in lung cancer. TCRdb itself ran the 5' RACE reads through MiXCR, one entry per CDR3 protein. The sample carries over 10,000 distinct CDR3 sequences, 14% recorded once. Sequenced material: PBMCs, taken at surgery. The receptors shown here come from a female donor with early-stage non-small cell lung cancer. Both conserved end residues are part of each CDR3. The order of the fields is D gene, J gene, V gene, clone size, CDR3 DNA, CDR3 protein. The D gene is left open where the match is weak. Part of the rows lack a size; the others show once, few, many or a class for expanded clones.

>NA|TRBJ2-5|TRBV7-8|NA
TGTGCCAGCAGCCCGGACTGGTCCCAAGAGACCCAGTACTTC
CASSPDWSQETQYF
>NA|TRBJ1-1|TRBV29-1|many
TGCAGCGTTGATGGCCCGACGAACACTGAAGCTTTCTTT
CSVDGPTNTEAFF
>NA|TRBJ1-5|TRBV19|NA
TGTGCCAGTAGTCATAGGGGTCTCAGCAATCAGCCCCAGCATTTT
CASSHRGLSNQPQHF
>NA|TRBJ2-1|TRBV7-8|many
TGTGCCAGCAGCCCCCCCCGCTCATGGAATGAGCAGTTCTTC
CASSPPRSWNEQFF
>NA|TRBJ2-3|TRBV3-1|NA
TGTGCCAGCAGCCCATTTAAGCGGACTTTGAACACAGATACGCAGTATTTT
CASSPFKRTLNTDTQYF
>TRBD1|TRBJ1-1|TRBV12-3/TRBV12-4|many
TGTGCCGGCACCGAGCTGACAGGGACCACTGAAGCTTTCTTT
CAGTELTGTTEAFF
>TRBD1|TRBJ2-3|TRBV6-1|NA
TGTGCCAGTAAGAGGACAGGATCAGATACGCAGTATTTT
CASKRTGSDTQYF
>NA|TRBJ2-1|TRBV29-1|medium-sized
TGCAGCGTTGAAGTCCCCTACAATGAGCAGTTCTTC
CSVEVPYNEQFF
>TRBD1|TRBJ1-1|TRBV6-1|once
TGTGCCAGCAGTGTAGCACCGGGACAGGGCGCTGAAGCTTTCTTT
CASSVAPGQGAEAFF
>NA|TRBJ2-2|TRBV7-2|many
TGTGCCAGCACCACGAGAGGCACCGGGGAGCTGTTTTTT
CASTTRGTGELFF
>NA|TRBJ2-3|TRBV28|many
TGTGCCAGCAGGATTGGGGGTGGCACAGATACGCAGTATTTT
CASRIGGGTDTQYF
>NA|TRBJ2-1|TRBV18|many
TGTGCCAGCTCGCGGCGGGGTCCCCCCTACAATGAGCAGTTCTTC
CASSRRGPPYNEQFF
>NA|TRBJ2-5|TRBV19|few
TGTGCCAGTCGGCGCACCGGGGCGGAGACCCAGTACTTC
CASRRTGAETQYF
>NA|TRBJ2-5|TRBV18|many
TGTGCCAGCTCACCACGTCAAGAGGAGACCCAGTACTTC
CASSPRQEETQYF
>NA|TRBJ2-5|TRBV7-2|many
TGTGCCAGCAGCTTAGGGGTGGGGGAGACCCAGTACTTC
CASSLGVGETQYF
>NA|TRBJ1-1|TRBV5-1|medium-sized
TGCGCCTCGGCGCCGGCGGAGAACACTGAAGCTTTCTTT
CASAPAENTEAFF
>TRBD1|TRBJ1-1|TRBV19|medium-sized
TGTGCCAGTAGTTCGACAGGGAGGGACACTGAAGCTTTCTTT
CASSSTGRDTEAFF
>NA|TRBJ2-3|TRBV10-3|medium-sized
TGTGCCATCAGTGAGTCGACCAGCACAGATACGCAGTATTTT
CAISESTSTDTQYF
>NA|TRBJ1-6|TRBV14|medium-sized
TGTGCCAGCAGCCAAGGTGTGGGGAATTCACCCCTCCACTTT
CASSQGVGNSPLHF
>NA|TRBJ2-1|TRBV7-7|medium-sized
TGTGCCAGCAGCTTAAGCGGAAGCAATGAGCAGTTCTTC
CASSLSGSNEQFF
>NA|TRBJ2-2|TRBV24-1|many
TGTGCCACCAGTGACGCGACTCGGCCCGGGGAGCTGTTTTTT
CATSDATRPGELFF
>TRBD2|TRBJ2-1|TRBV6-5|medium-sized
TGTGCCAGCAGTTACGGTGGGGGACTAGTCCACAATGAGCAGTTCTTC
CASSYGGGLVHNEQFF
>NA|TRBJ1-1|TRBV28|NA
TGTGCCAGCAGTTGGGGCGGAAAGAACACTGAAGCTTTCTTT
CASSWGGKNTEAFF
>NA|TRBJ2-4|TRBV11-1|many
TGTGCCAGCAGCGATTACGGGGGAGCCAAAAACATTCAGTACTTC
CASSDYGGAKNIQYF
>TRBD1|TRBJ1-2|TRBV14|NA
TGTGCCAGCAGCCTGACAGGGTGGTATGGCTACACCTTC
CASSLTGWYGYTF
>TRBD1|TRBJ2-7|TRBV10-3|medium-sized
TGTGCCATCAGTGAACCAGGGACAGGGGGAGGTTACGAGCAGTACTTC
CAISEPGTGGGYEQYF
>NA|TRBJ2-5|TRBV12-3/TRBV12-4|many
TGTGCCAGCAGTTTTGAAGAGACCCAGTACTTC
CASSFEETQYF
>NA|TRBJ2-6|TRBV7-2|many
TGTGCCAGCAGCTTATCCACAGCTTCTGGGGCCAACGTCCTGACTTTC
CASSLSTASGANVLTF
>NA|TRBJ2-2|TRBV3-1|many
TGTGCCAGCAGAGGAATATGGGATGGGAACGGGGAGCTGTTTTTT
CASRGIWDGNGELFF
>NA|TRBJ2-3|TRBV7-8|NA
TGTGCCAGCAGCTTAGCGAGAGGCGGGGATACGCAGTATTTT
CASSLARGGDTQYF
>NA|TRBJ2-2|TRBV19|medium-sized
TGTGCCAGTAGTATATCAACGGGTCTTCGAGGGGAGCTGTTTTTT
CASSISTGLRGELFF
>NA|TRBJ2-3|TRBV28|many
TGTGCCAGCAGTTCTGAAGGGGTTGGCACAGATACGCAGTATTTT
CASSSEGVGTDTQYF
>NA|TRBJ2-3|TRBV6-5|medium-sized
TGTGCCAGCAGTTACTTACAGGGCACAGATACGCAGTATTTT
CASSYLQGTDTQYF
>NA|TRBJ2-2|TRBV19|many
TGTGCCAGTAAACAGGGGAACACCGGGGAGCTGTTTTTT
CASKQGNTGELFF
>NA|TRBJ2-7|TRBV14|NA
TGTGCCAGCAGCCAAGAGCCTCCGCCCTTATTACCCTACGAGCAGTACTTC
CASSQEPPPLLPYEQYF
>TRBD2|TRBJ2-1|TRBV7-2|NA
TGTGCCAGCAGCTTATCTTCTAGCGGGAGTTGGGCCTCCTACAATGAGCAGTTCTTC
CASSLSSSGSWASYNEQFF
>NA|TRBJ2-7|TRBV6-6|many
TGTGCCAGCACTCACCGGGTTCGACCCTACGAGCAGTACTTC
CASTHRVRPYEQYF
>NA|TRBJ1-2|TRBV7-8|many
TGTGCCAGCTCCCCGGGAACACCCGAGGGGTATGGCTACACCTTC
CASSPGTPEGYGYTF
>NA|TRBJ2-5|TRBV29-1|NA
TGCAGCGTTGAACGTCAGGCCAGGAAGACCCAGTACTTC
CSVERQARKTQYF
>NA|TRBJ1-2|TRBV29-1|NA
TGCAGCGTTGCTAATAACTATGGCTACACCTTC
CSVANNYGYTF
>NA|TRBJ1-5|TRBV5-1|many
TGCGCCAGCAGCACAATTCCAGGGGATCAGCCCCAGCATTTT
CASSTIPGDQPQHF
>TRBD2|TRBJ2-1|TRBV6-5|few
TGTGCCAGCAGTTCTAGACTAGCGCGCTCCTACAATGAGCAGTTCTTC
CASSSRLARSYNEQFF
>TRBD1|TRBJ2-2|TRBV6-5|NA
TGTGCCAGCAGTACCGGACAGGGGACCGGGGAGCTGTTTTTT
CASSTGQGTGELFF
>TRBD1|TRBJ2-1|TRBV5-6|medium-sized
TGTGCCAGCAGCTTTCGGGACAGGCCTTACAATGAGCAGTTCTTC
CASSFRDRPYNEQFF
>NA|TRBJ2-3|TRBV12-3/TRBV12-4|many
TGTGCCAGCAGCTCCTTGGGGGGCACAGATACGCAGTATTTT
CASSSLGGTDTQYF
>NA|TRBJ1-1|TRBV5-6|few
TGTGCCAGCAGCTTGGCTGAAGGGGGTAACACTGAAGCTTTCTTT
CASSLAEGGNTEAFF
>TRBD2|TRBJ2-7|TRBV7-2|NA
TGTGCCAGCAGCTTAGATAGCGGGGATAACTACGAGCAGTACTTC
CASSLDSGDNYEQYF
>TRBD2|TRBJ2-1|TRBV12-3/TRBV12-4|many
TGTGCCAGCAGTCCGTTAACTAGCGTACGTAACAATGAGCAGTTCTTC
CASSPLTSVRNNEQFF
>TRBD1|TRBJ1-2|TRBV20-1|many
TGCAGTGCAAGACAGGGAAACTATGGCTACACCTTC
CSARQGNYGYTF
>NA|TRBJ1-2|TRBV19|medium-sized
TGTGCCAGTGTACCGGGACGAGGCTATGGCTACACCTTC
CASVPGRGYGYTF
>NA|TRBJ1-1|TRBV28|many
TGTGCCAGCAGCACGCCCTCCGGGGGGAACACTGAAGCTTTCTTT
CASSTPSGGNTEAFF
>NA|TRBJ1-2|TRBV7-2|many
TGTGCCAGCAGCTTAGGTGCGTTGAGCTACACCTTC
CASSLGALSYTF
>NA|TRBJ2-7|TRBV7-8|medium-sized
TGTGCCAGCAGCCTAGACCGGAGCTCCTACGAGCAGTACTTC
CASSLDRSSYEQYF
>NA|TRBJ2-5|TRBV7-9|medium-sized
TGTGCCGTCGACTCAACCAAAGAGACCCAGTACTTC
CAVDSTKETQYF
>TRBD2|TRBJ2-7|TRBV12-3/TRBV12-4|NA
TGTGCCAGCAGTTCCACCGGGACTAGCGGTTGGGAGCAGTACTTC
CASSSTGTSGWEQYF